A selection of T cell receptor beta chains follows, all from one sample in a study of blood T cells in healthy people across ages. TCRdb reanalysed the 5' RACE reads using MiXCR and keeps one entry per CDR3 protein. The table includes fewer than 800,000 distinct CDR3 sequences, 25% detected once. The same data also went into a second study, on T cells of mothers and their children.

The material sequenced was blood. These receptors were collected from a boy aged 5-17 years in good health. Both conserved end residues are part of each CDR3. Each record gives: clone size, V gene, J gene, D gene, CDR3 DNA, CDR3 protein. A D gene is named only where the DNA matches it firmly. Not all rows give a size; the values are once, few, many and, for expanded clones, a class.

-	TRBV20-1	TRBJ2-1	TRBD2	TGCAGTGCTAGAGTAGCCAGCGGGGAGAGCTCCTACAATGAGCAGTTCTTC	CSARVASGESSYNEQFF
-	TRBV3-1	TRBJ2-1	-	TGTGCCAGCCGTCCCACCCCCTACAATGAGCAGTTCTTC	CASRPTPYNEQFF
few	TRBV7-7	TRBJ2-2	TRBD2	TGTGCTAGCAGCGGGGACACCGGGGAGCTGTTTTTT	CASSGDTGELFF
-	TRBV28	TRBJ2-7	TRBD1	TGTGCCAGCGTCGGGGACAGGGGCATGGGGGATTCATACGAGCAGTACTTC	CASVGDRGMGDSYEQYF
-	TRBV6-5	TRBJ2-3	TRBD2	TGTGCCAGCAGTCGATCCGGGACTAGCGGGGGTACGCAGTATTTT	CASSRSGTSGGTQYF
-	TRBV28	TRBJ2-5	TRBD1	TGTGCCAGCCTGGACAGGTACCAAGAGACCCAGTGCTTC	CASLDRYQETQCF
-	TRBV29-1	TRBJ2-7	-	TGCAGCGTTGAGGTTGGTCGCTACGAGCAGTACTTC	CSVEVGRYEQYF
few	TRBV7-2	TRBJ2-1	-	TGTGCCAGCAGCTTACGGCAGGGTTACGATGAGCAGTTCTTC	CASSLRQGYDEQFF
few	TRBV27	TRBJ2-6	TRBD1	TGTGCCAGCAGTCCGGGGACAGGTTCGGGGGCCAACGTCCTGACTTTC	CASSPGTGSGANVLTF
-	TRBV6-5	TRBJ1-5	-	TGTGCCAGCAGTCCCGCGGCCGGGTACAATCAGCCCCAGCATTTT	CASSPAAGYNQPQHF
few	TRBV29-1	TRBJ1-2	-	TGCAGCGCCCTAAGGCCGCGAGACTATGGCTACACCTTC	CSALRPRDYGYTF
-	TRBV24-1	TRBJ2-3	TRBD2	TGTGCCACCAGGCGTCCGGGACTAGCGGGGGCCCTTTCCACAGATACGCAGTATTTT	CATRRPGLAGALSTDTQYF
-	TRBV5-1	TRBJ2-2	TRBD1	TGCGCCAGCAGCTCAGACAGGGCTGGCACCGGGGAGCTGTTTTTT	CASSSDRAGTGELFF
-	TRBV7-6	TRBJ2-7	TRBD1	TGTGCCAGCAGTCAAGACTCGGGACAGGGGAGCTCCTACGAGCAGTACTTC	CASSQDSGQGSSYEQYF
few	TRBV4-1	TRBJ2-5	TRBD2	TGCGCCAGCAGCCAAGAGCTAGCGGGAGGAGTGGGGCAAGAGACCCAGTACTTC	CASSQELAGGVGQETQYF
-	TRBV7-8	TRBJ2-7	-	TGTGCCAGCAGCTTAGCTATCCAGGGCTACGAGCAGTACTTC	CASSLAIQGYEQYF
-	TRBV21-1	TRBJ2-1	-	TGTGCCAGCAGCAAAGACCCCTTATACAGGGCCTCTAGCTCCTACAATGAGCAGTTCTTC	CASSKDPLYRASSSYNEQFF
few	TRBV9	TRBJ2-7	-	TGTGCCAGCAGCAACTCTGGCTACGAGCAGTACTTC	CASSNSGYEQYF
many	TRBV29-1	TRBJ2-1	TRBD2	TGCAGCGTTGCGGGAGGAACAACCACCTACAATGAGCAGTTCTTC	CSVAGGTTTYNEQFF